Below, 27 T cell receptor beta chains from the same sample are listed, as sequenced in a study of T cells in Graves' hyperthyroidism and ophthalmopathy. TCR beta CDR3 region amplification was performed from RNA transcripts. RT-PCR in the first round (using the HTBI primer set) targeted the TCR CDR3. TCRdb analysed the multiplex PCR reads with MiXCR anew, one entry per CDR3 protein. The sample has nearly 600,000 distinct CDR3 sequences, about 15% seen once; the top ten hold around 5.4%. Sequencing was done on a sample of blood. Source of these receptors: a woman between 25 and 40 years old with Graves' hyperthyroidism that later progressed to Graves' ophthalmopathy.

The V gene is TRBV6-5, the J gene TRBJ2-6, with 9 bases identical to TRBD1. This CDR3 contains 19 residues. With V trimmed by 3 bases and J by 1 base, 10 bases remained unmatched. CDR1 MNHEY and CDR2 SVGAGI come from the germline V gene. The CDR3 protein is CASSYPSGQGMSGANVLTF. The DNA for the CDR3 is TGTGCCAGCAGTTATCCCTCGGGACAGGGTATGTCTGGGGCCAACGTCCTGACTTTC.

In this sample, this clonotype turned up a few times. This chain joins TRBV6-4 and TRBJ2-1, with D hard to call. The CDR3 runs to 12 residues. V gave up 0 bases and J gave up 9 bases, with 6 bases separating them. Per the germline V gene, CDR1 is MRHNA and CDR2 is SNTAGT. As DNA, the CDR3 is TGTGCCAGCAGTGACTCCGGCGGTGAGCAGTTCTTC. This encodes CASSDSGGEQFF.

V is TRBV2 and J is TRBJ2-7, with 7 bases identical to TRBD2. V lost 8 bases, J lost 0 bases, and 4 bases stayed unmatched. Germline lookup yields CDR1 SNHLY and CDR2 FYNNEI. The CDR3 runs to 13 residues. CDR3 DNA: TGTGCCAGCGGGAGGGCCGGCTCCTACGAGCAGTACTTC. Translating it yields CASGRAGSYEQYF.

This clonotype has more than one count but fewer than ten. The CDR3, as DNA: TGTGCCAGCAGCCGCCGGGACTTCCCCTACAATGAGCAGTTCTTC. It is translated as CASSRRDFPYNEQFF. The genes are TRBV5-6 and TRBJ2-1; D possibly corresponds to TRBD2 (6 bases). The CDR3 has 15 amino acids. Per germline, CDR1 SGHDT and CDR2 YYEEEE. Trimming took 4 bases from V and 2 from J, leaving 13 bases between them. Looking up the rest from reference TRBV5-6 and TRBJ2-1 gives the full variable domain: DAGVTQSPTHLIKTRGQQVTLRCSPKSGHDTVSWYQQALGQGPQFIFQYYEEEERQRGNFPDRFSGHQFPNYSSELNVNALLLGDSALYLCASSRRDFPYNEQFFGPGTRLTVL.

The chain links TRBV12-3 or TRBV12-4 to TRBJ1-5; D is possibly TRBD1 (5 bases). This CDR3 is built from 16 residues. Trimming pared 6 bases from V and 5 bases from J, leaving 20 bases between. CDR3 nucleotide sequence: TGTGCCAGCAGCTCGGACGTAACTTGGGGGGATCAGCCCCAGCATTTT. It yields the protein CASSSDVTWGDQPQHF.

The table lists this clonotype with many counts. V is TRBV5-1 and J is TRBJ1-2; the D is unclear. The CDR3 is made up of 12 amino acids. Between the trimmed V and J ends, which lost 0 bases and 3 bases, there was a span of 3 bases. The germline gives CDR1 SGHRS, CDR2 YFSETQ. The CDR3 bases are TGCGCCAGCAGCTTGGACTACTATGGCTACACCTTC. It encodes CASSLDYYGYTF. The full variable domain, with the rest looked up from reference TRBV5-1 and TRBJ1-2, is KAGVTQTPRYLIKTRGQQVTLSCSPISGHRSVSWYQQTPGQGLQFLFEYFSETQRNKGNFPGRFSGRQFSNSRSEMNVSTLELGDSALYLCASSLDYYGYTFGSGTRLTVV.

This clonotype appeared many times. The J gene is TRBJ2-2, the V gene TRBV18, with D uncertain. Germline CDR1 reads KGHSH; CDR2 reads LQKENI. This CDR3 has 15 amino acids. The germline V and J ends were trimmed by 4 bases and 4 bases, with 13 bases remaining between them. DNA of the CDR3: TGTGCCAGCTCACGGGTACTATCGGTCACCGGGGAGCTGTTTTTT. Translating gives CASSRVLSVTGELFF.

Details on this clonotype: Just one base apart from a much larger clone, this may be a read error. This chain uses TRBV18 with TRBJ2-1, with D unresolved. Germline CDR1 reads KGHSH; CDR2 reads LQKENI. This CDR3 contains 12 residues. The DNA for the CDR3 is TGTGTCAGCTCAGGAGAAGACGCTGAGCAGTTCTTC. Protein: CVSSGEDAEQFF.

The chain joins TRBV4-1 to TRBJ1-2; the match to TRBD1 covers 10 bases. The germline V gene encodes CDR1 MGHRA and CDR2 YSYEKL. The V and J ends lost 6 bases and 7 bases, in that order; junction bases with no gene match: 14. This CDR3 is 16 amino acids long. The DNA of the CDR3 is TGCGCCAGCAGAGCCCCTGGACCGGACAGGGGGTTTGGCTACACCTTC. It encodes CASRAPGPDRGFGYTF.

Only a few counts were recorded for this clonotype. The CDR3 coding sequence is TGTGCCAGCAGCCAAGTGGGGGTGTTAGCCTACGAGCAGTACTTC. Translation gives CASSQVGVLAYEQYF. This chain connects TRBV14 to TRBJ2-7; D may correspond to TRBD1 or TRBD2 (5 bases each). Deletions cut 1 base from V and 2 bases from J, with 12 bases between. Germline assignment: CDR1 SGHDN and CDR2 FVKESK. This CDR3 is 15 amino acids long.

The chain uses TRBV6-1 and TRBJ2-7, with a weak D call TRBD2 (5 bases). This CDR3 spans 15 amino acids. Between the trimmed V and J ends, which lost 7 bases and 2 bases, there was a span of 18 bases. In germline, CDR1 is MNHNS, CDR2 SASEGT. The CDR3 loop reads CASIQGSGGPYEQYF. DNA of the CDR3: TGTGCCAGCATCCAAGGAAGCGGAGGCCCCTACGAGCAGTACTTC.

There are a few counts of this clonotype. The chain couples TRBV7-8 to TRBJ2-3, with 12 bases that match TRBD2. Per germline, CDR1 SGHVS and CDR2 FQNEAQ. The CDR3 loop spans 19 amino acids. After removal of 0 bases from V and 4 bases from J, the junction contained 11 bases not matched to a gene. CDR3: CASSLALRLAGESADTQYF. As DNA, the CDR3 is TGTGCCAGCAGCTTAGCGCTTCGACTAGCGGGAGAGTCCGCAGATACGCAGTATTTT.

This clonotype was found many times. The J gene is TRBJ2-1, the V gene TRBV11-3, with TRBD2 matching over 12 bases. The CDR3 is 16 residues long. Germline-derived CDR1 and CDR2 are SGHNT and YENEEA. V shed 5 bases and J 7 bases; nucleotides not matched to a gene: 9. The CDR3 DNA reads as TGTGCCAGCAGCCTCCTAGCGGGAGGGCTAGGGAATGAGCAGTTCTTC. Translation gives CASSLLAGGLGNEQFF. The full variable domain, in which reference TRBV11-3 and TRBJ2-1 provide the parts outside the CDR3, is EAGVVQSPRYKIIEKKQPVAFWCNPISGHNTLYWYLQNLGQGPELLIRYENEEAVDDSQLPKDRFSAERLKGVDSTLKIQPAELGDSAVYLCASSLLAGGLGNEQFFGPGTRLTVL.

This sequence joins TRBV20-1 and TRBJ1-5; D is undetermined. The CDR3 extends over 17 amino acids. Looked up from germline, CDR1 is DFQATT and CDR2 is SNEGSKA (reference sequence). Trimming left V 0 bases short and J 2 bases short, with 17 bases between. CDR3 coding DNA: TGCAGTGCTAGAGATAATCGGACTCCTTCAGGCAATCAGCCCCAGCATTTT. Translated: CSARDNRTPSGNQPQHF.

The rearrangement joins TRBV7-9 to TRBJ1-2; D is ambiguous. The germline CDR1 and CDR2 sequences are SEHNR and FQNEAQ (reference sequence). V lost 4 bases and J lost 0, with 15 bases in between. The length of the CDR3 is 16 residues. CDR3 DNA: TGTGCCAGCAGCTCCCCCCCTGGAAGTTCTAACTATGGCTACACCTTC. This encodes CASSSPPGSSNYGYTF. The whole variable domain, remainder taken from reference TRBV7-9 and TRBJ1-2, is DTGVSQNPRHKITKRGQNVTFRCDPISEHNRLYWYRQTLGQGPEFLTYFQNEAQLEKSRLLSDRFSAERPKGSFSTLEIQRTEQGDSAMYLCASSSPPGSSNYGYTFGSGTRLTVV.

This clonotype occurred many times. V gene TRBV14 combines with J gene TRBJ2-7; D gene uncertain. CDR1 is SGHDN and CDR2 is FVKESK in the germline V gene. V dropped 1 base and J dropped 6 bases, with 7 bases sitting between them. This CDR3 spans 12 amino acids. CDR3 coding DNA: TGTGCCAGCAGCCAAGCCCCCCTCGAGCAGTACTTC. Residues: CASSQAPLEQYF.

V and J are TRBV20-1 and TRBJ2-5; TRBD2 matches at 9 bases. Germline V gene data show CDR1 as DFQATT and CDR2 as SNEGSKA (reference sequence). This CDR3 region has 15 residues. V gave up 6 bases and J gave up 4 bases; unmatched junction bases: 12. This chain's CDR3 is CSATGVAGDGETQYF. DNA for the CDR3: TGCAGTGCCACAGGGGTAGCGGGAGATGGAGAGACCCAGTACTTC.

This clonotype was observed many times. Written as DNA, the CDR3 is TGCGCCAGCAGCTTGCCCACAGGGGAAGATTCACCCCTCCACTTT. Amino acid sequence: CASSLPTGEDSPLHF. The rearrangement links TRBV5-1 to TRBJ1-6, with 7 bases identical to TRBD1. CDR1 is SGHRS, CDR2 YFSETQ, per germline. This CDR3 spans 15 amino acids. The J segment lost 8 bases and the V segment lost 1 base, leaving 6 bases of the junction unmatched.

This clonotype appeared many times. The gene calls are TRBV2 and TRBJ2-3; TRBD2 might be the D (6 bases). This CDR3 is 16 amino acids long. V was pared by 5 bases and J by 0 bases, with 15 bases between. CDR1 is SNHLY, CDR2 FYNNEI, per germline. This chain's CDR3 is CASSNTGTPSTDTQYF. CDR3 coding DNA: TGTGCCAGCAGTAACACCGGGACTCCCAGCACAGATACGCAGTATTTT.

In this sample, this clonotype turned up many times. The CDR3 nucleotides are TGTGCCAGCAGCCAAAACAGGGATGATACGCAGTATTTT. This gives the protein CASSQNRDDTQYF. The chain uses TRBV14 and TRBJ2-3; a possible D gene is TRBD1 (6 bases). This CDR3 is built from 13 residues. Germline V CDR1 and CDR2: SGHDN, FVKESK. V dropped 2 bases and J dropped 6 bases, with 9 bases sitting between them.

This clonotype has at least ten counts. V is TRBV11-2 and J is TRBJ2-4; possible D gene TRBD1, 6 bases. CDR1 is SGHAT, CDR2 FQNNGV, per germline. V was shortened by 6 bases and J by 6 bases, with 18 bases between the two germline ends. This CDR3 comprises 15 residues. DNA for the CDR3: TGTGCCAGCAGAATCGACAGGATTGCAGGAAACATTCAGTACTTC. It encodes CASRIDRIAGNIQYF.

This clonotype appeared a few times. The chain links TRBV7-8 to TRBJ2-3; 10 bases fit TRBD2. Germline V gene lookup returns CDR1 SGHVS and CDR2 FQNEAQ. The length of the CDR3 is 19 residues. J was trimmed by 4 bases and V by 0 bases; bases with no gene match: 13. The CDR3 region is CASSLAPLAGVGGADTQYF. CDR3 DNA: TGTGCCAGCAGCTTAGCGCCCCTAGCGGGAGTGGGTGGGGCAGATACGCAGTATTTT.

Ten or more counts support this clonotype. This sequence joins TRBV2 and TRBJ1-1; no clear D gene. Trimming cost V 7 bases and J 3 bases, with 6 bases left between them. The CDR3 length is 11 residues. Per germline, CDR1 SNHLY and CDR2 FYNNEI. The CDR3 nucleotides read TGTGCCAGCAAATATCACACTGAAGCTTTCTTT. Its protein product is CASKYHTEAFF.

This clonotype appeared a few times. A much larger clone sits a single nucleotide away, making a read error possible. The chain uses TRBV6-1 and TRBJ2-3; 15 positions match TRBD2. V was clipped by 11 bases and J by 6 bases; unmatched bases: 9. Germline V gene lookup returns CDR1 MNHNS and CDR2 SASEGT. CDR3 length equals 15 residues. The CDR3 spells CAGITGTSGRDTQYF. The CDR3, as DNA: TGTGCCGGCATCACCGGGACTAGCGGGAGGGATACGCAGTATTTT.

This clonotype was seen ten or more times. This chain connects TRBV7-2 to TRBJ2-7, with D unresolved. V dropped 4 bases and J dropped 0 bases, with 13 bases sitting between them. The germline gives CDR1 SGHTA, CDR2 FQGNSA. The length of the CDR3 is 15 residues. This chain's CDR3 is CASSYNTYLSYEQYF. DNA of the CDR3: TGTGCCAGCAGCTACAACACATACCTCTCCTACGAGCAGTACTTC. The entire variable domain, with the rest obtained from reference TRBV7-2 and TRBJ2-7, is as follows: GAGVSQSPSNKVTEKGKDVELRCDPISGHTALYWYRQSLGQGLEFLIYFQGNSAPDKSGLPSDRFSAERTGGSVSTLTIQRTQQEDSAVYLCASSYNTYLSYEQYFGPGTRLTVT.

This clonotype appeared many times. The chain is built from TRBV7-9 and TRBJ1-2, with 7 bases that match TRBD1. Germline CDR1 SEHNR, CDR2 FQNEAQ (reference sequence). This CDR3 has 15 amino acids. Losses at the gene ends were 4 bases for V and 0 bases for J; bases not matched to a gene: 5. Here the CDR3 DNA reads TGTGCCAGCAGCTCCCGGGACAGAGCTAACTATGGCTACACCTTC. Its protein product is CASSSRDRANYGYTF.

This clonotype was seen many times. The chain links TRBV2 to TRBJ2-3; 7 bases are shared with TRBD2. V lost 7 bases to trimming and J lost 2 bases; unmatched junction nucleotides: 3. This CDR3 is 13 amino acids long. Germline CDR1 SNHLY, CDR2 FYNNEI. The CDR3 protein is CASMGTNTDTQYF. CDR3 DNA sequence: TGTGCCAGCATGGGGACTAACACAGATACGCAGTATTTT.